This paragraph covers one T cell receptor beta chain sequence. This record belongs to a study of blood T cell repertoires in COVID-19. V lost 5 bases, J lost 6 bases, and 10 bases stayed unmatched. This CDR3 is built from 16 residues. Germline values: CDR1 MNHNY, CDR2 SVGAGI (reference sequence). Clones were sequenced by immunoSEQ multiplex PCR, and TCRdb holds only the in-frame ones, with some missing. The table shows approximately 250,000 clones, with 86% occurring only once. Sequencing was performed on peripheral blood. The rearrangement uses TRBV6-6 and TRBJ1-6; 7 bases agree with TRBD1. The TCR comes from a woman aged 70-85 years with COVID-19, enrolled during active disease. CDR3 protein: CASSKDRERSNSPLHF. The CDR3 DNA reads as TGTGCCAGCAGTAAAGACAGGGAGAGGTCTAATTCACCCCTCCACTTT.